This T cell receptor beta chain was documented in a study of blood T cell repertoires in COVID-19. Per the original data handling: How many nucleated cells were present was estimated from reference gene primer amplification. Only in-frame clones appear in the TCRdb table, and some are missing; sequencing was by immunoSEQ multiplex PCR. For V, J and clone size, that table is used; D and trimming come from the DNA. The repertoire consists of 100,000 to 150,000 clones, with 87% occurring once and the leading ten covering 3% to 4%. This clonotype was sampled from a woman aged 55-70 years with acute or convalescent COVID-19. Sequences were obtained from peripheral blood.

CDR3 coding DNA: TGTGCCAGTAGTACCCCTTTAGGACAAAGCTATGGCTACACCTTC. It encodes CASSTPLGQSYGYTF. This chain links TRBV19 with TRBJ1-2; tentative D call: TRBD1 (5 bases). Trimming removed 4 bases from V and 4 bases from J, with 16 bases in between. Germline V gene lookup returns CDR1 LNHDA and CDR2 SQIVND (reference sequence). This CDR3 is built from 15 residues.